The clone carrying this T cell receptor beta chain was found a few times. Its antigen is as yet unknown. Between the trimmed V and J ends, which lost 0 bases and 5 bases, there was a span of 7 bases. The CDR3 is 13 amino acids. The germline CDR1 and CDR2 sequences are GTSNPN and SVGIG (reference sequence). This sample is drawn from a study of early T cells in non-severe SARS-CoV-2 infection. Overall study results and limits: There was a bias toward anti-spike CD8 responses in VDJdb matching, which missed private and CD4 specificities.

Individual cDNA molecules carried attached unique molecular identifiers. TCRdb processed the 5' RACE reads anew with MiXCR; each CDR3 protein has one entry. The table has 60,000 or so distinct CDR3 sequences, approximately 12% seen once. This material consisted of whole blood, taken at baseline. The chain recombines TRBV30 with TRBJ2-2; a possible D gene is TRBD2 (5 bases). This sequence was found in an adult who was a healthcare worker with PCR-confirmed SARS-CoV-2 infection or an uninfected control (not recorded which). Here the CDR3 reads CAWSVRETGELFF. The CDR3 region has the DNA TGTGCCTGGAGTGTACGGGAAACCGGGGAGCTGTTTTTT.